This T cell receptor (beta chain) was sequenced during a study of control samples from healthy donors and cancer patients. Germline V gene data show CDR1 as MGHDK and CDR2 as SYGVNS. The CDR3 is 17 amino acids. V was pared by 1 base and J by 5 bases, with 9 bases of the junction left unmatched. TCRdb keeps only in-frame clones here, not all; method: immunoSEQ multiplex PCR. The table shows over 150,000 clones, with around 94% occurring only once. Sequences were obtained from PBMCs. The V and J genes are TRBV25-1 and TRBJ2-2, with TRBD1 matching over 8 bases. The TCR sequence derives from a man aged 60 to 69 with colorectal cancer. In DNA, the CDR3 is TGTGCCAGCAGTGAATCGGTGGGGACAGGACGGACCGGGGAGCTGTTTTTT. It encodes CASSESVGTGRTGELFF.